These T cell receptor beta chains were read from a single sample in a study of T cell responses to AZD1222 COVID-19 vaccine. Some clones are missing from TCRdb's copy, which holds only in-frame ones; the method was immunoSEQ multiplex PCR. Of about 140,000 clones listed, 85% to 90% were seen once; the top ten hold around 1.6%. The source was peripheral blood, collected on day 0 of AZD1222 vaccination. These receptor sequences come from an adult in good health. Each CDR3 is given without its conserved first and last residue. Each record gives: V gene, CDR3 length, clone size, CDR3 protein. The size entry is marked missing in some rows and otherwise reads once, few, many or a size class.

V: TRBV4-1; length: 14; size: .; CDR3: ASSQRAGTDNEKLF
V: TRBV7-9; length: 13; size: .; CDR3: ASSLTGTGRNEQY
V: TRBV24-1; length: 11; size: .; CDR3: ATSETGYTEAF
V: TRBV18; length: 13; size: .; CDR3: ASSPDRDSYNEQF
V: TRBV27; length: 12; size: few; CDR3: ASSLEGRNTEAF
V: TRBV28; length: 12; size: .; CDR3: ATRRGSGKETQY
V: TRBV30; length: 15; size: once; CDR3: AWSAPGSGSPTDTQY
V: TRBV5-8; length: 13; size: .; CDR3: ASSSGTGAYNEQF
V: TRBV28; length: 13; size: .; CDR3: ASSSTGRSTYEQY
V: TRBV11-3; length: 13; size: once; CDR3: ASSSTGYPGNTIY
V: TRBV2; length: 13; size: .; CDR3: ASSERTGGNQPQH
V: TRBV25-1; length: 10; size: .; CDR3: ASSLVGGTQY
V: TRBV28; length: 14; size: .; CDR3: ASRAGGKYDNSPLH
V: TRBV5-4; length: 14; size: once; CDR3: ASSLPAGRTDNGYT
V: TRBV6-5; length: 12; size: .; CDR3: ASRFRDYSYEQY
V: TRBV30; length: 9; size: .; CDR3: AWSAQYGYT
V: TRBV5-4; length: 13; size: .; CDR3: ASSLQGRGDEKLF
V: TRBV9; length: 12; size: .; CDR3: ASRVDWGNTEAF
V: TRBV11-2; length: 9; size: .; CDR3: ASSYRRGYT
V: TRBV3-1/TRBV3-2; length: 12; size: .; CDR3: ASSQGSSNQPQH
V: TRBV4-1; length: 11; size: .; CDR3: ASSLLWSDEQF
V: TRBV9; length: 11; size: .; CDR3: ASSVGPNYGYT
V: TRBV30; length: 12; size: once; CDR3: AWSVGQGNQPQH